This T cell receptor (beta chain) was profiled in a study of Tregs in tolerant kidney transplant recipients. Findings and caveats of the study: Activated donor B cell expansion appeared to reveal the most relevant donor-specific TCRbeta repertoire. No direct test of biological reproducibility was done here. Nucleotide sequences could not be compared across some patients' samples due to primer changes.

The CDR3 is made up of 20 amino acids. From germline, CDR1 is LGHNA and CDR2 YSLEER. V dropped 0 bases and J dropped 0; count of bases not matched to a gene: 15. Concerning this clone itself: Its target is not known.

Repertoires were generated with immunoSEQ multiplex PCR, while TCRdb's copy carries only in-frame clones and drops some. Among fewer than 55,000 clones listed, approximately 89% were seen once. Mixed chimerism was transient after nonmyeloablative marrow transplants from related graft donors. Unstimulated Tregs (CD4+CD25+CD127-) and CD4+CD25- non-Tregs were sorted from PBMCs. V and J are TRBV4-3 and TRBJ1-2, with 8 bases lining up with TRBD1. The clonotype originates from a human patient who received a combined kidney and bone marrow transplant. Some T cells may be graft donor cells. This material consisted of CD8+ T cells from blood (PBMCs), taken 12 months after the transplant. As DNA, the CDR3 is TGCGCCAGCAGCCAAGACATAGGCCACGAGACAGGGGCTTCTAACTATGGCTACACCTTC. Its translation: CASSQDIGHETGASNYGYTF.